This T cell receptor beta chain stems from a study of T cell repertoires in cytomegalovirus infection. Turning to the study itself: Public TCR beta signatures provided an indication of both CMV infection and a matching HLA type. Whole-study results and caveats: Clonotypes of TCR beta that were HLA-C-restricted and CMV-specific dominated the ex vivo response.

TCRdb ran MiXCR on the reads and lists one entry per CDR3 protein. The sample has about 740,000 distinct CDR3 sequences; 35% are singletons. This clonotype has more than one count but fewer than ten. Antigen: not known. The source of this sequence is a human donor in good health (CMV status not recorded). Some clones in this sample may be carry-over from other donors' samples. The source material was PBMCs.

CDR3 coding DNA: TGTGCCAGTAGCCACCTGGACAGTAACACCGGGGAGCTGTTTTTT. Translation gives CASSHLDSNTGELFF. This chain joins TRBV19 and TRBJ2-2; a possible D gene is TRBD1 (6 bases). V lost 6 bases and J lost 2, with 13 bases in between. Germline loops: CDR1 LNHDA, CDR2 SQIVND (reference sequence). This CDR3 has 15 amino acids.